The present T cell receptor (beta chain) was sequenced within a study of T-cell memory formation after mild COVID-19 (dated by TCRdb to the early 2020s). At the level of the whole study: Most TCR sequence clusters were specific to one of the two donors. Longitudinal TCRalpha and TCRbeta repertoire sequencing tracked T-cell clones expanding and contracting after mild COVID-19 in a couple of donors. Two young, previously healthy adult volunteers, one female and one male, were included in the cohort. Study-level results and caveats: Contracting CD4+ clones appeared mostly in the CM and EM memory subsets, whereas CD8+ clones were enriched in EMRA. The second-wave clones that peaked on day 37 were not confirmed to be SARS-CoV-2 specific. Only a couple of mild cases were covered by the study, and larger cohorts that include severe cases with pre-infection samples were considered necessary. Some responding clones were found in pre-infection memory, which suggests that pre-existing cross-reactive memory T cells took part in the SARS-CoV-2 response. Clones contracting from day 15 to 85 had balanced CD4/CD8 phenotypes, while a second wave expanding from day 15 to 37 was biased towards CD4+.

This clonotype was detected only a few times. Its antigen is unknown. Per-base quality was not reported, and no clone a single base away is much larger than it. Sequencing took place on an Illumina NovaSeq 6000. cDNA libraries for TCRalpha and TCRbeta were prepared by 5'RACE using constant-segment primers, with sample barcodes and unique molecular identifiers added. Trizol reagent was used to extract RNA from every sample. Library amplification was performed in two PCR steps, and a second sample barcode and Illumina TruSeq adapters were introduced in the second step. Libraries were sequenced on an Illumina NovaSeq with 2 x 150 bp paired-end reads. As for the original processing: Demultiplexing of reads and collapsing into UMI-guided consensus sequences were performed with migec v1.2.7. Using mixcr v2.1.11, UMI consensuses were aligned to TRA and TRB V and J templates and then assembled into clonotypes. Clonotypes were classified as expanded or contracted when called significant by both edgeR and NoisET, with noise models trained on biological replicates. For edgeR calls, a false discovery rate-adjusted p below 0.01 and a log2 fold-change threshold of 1 were applied. As an exploratory analysis of dynamics, PCA with hierarchical clustering was applied to max-normalized trajectories of the 1000 most abundant clonotypes. Separately sequenced CD4+ and CD8+ repertoires were used to assign the CD4 or CD8 phenotype of responding clones. TCRdb trimmed public reads at Q25 via fastp, called clones via MiXCR and kept in-frame beta chains. CDR3 protein sequences are deduplicated, and each keeps its most common genes and DNA. TCRdb's processing, not the study's, gives the V and J calls here. In all, the sample holds 300,000 to 400,000 distinct CDR3 sequences, and under 25% of those were seen once. The ten biggest clones cover roughly an eighth of the sample.

V gives up 5 bases and J gives up 5 bases, and the segment between their germline ends measures 7 bases. Taken from cysteine to phenylalanine, the CDR3 has 11 residues. Just CDR3 DNA is preserved here, 33 bases in frame from base 1. CDR1 and CDR2 were assigned from the germline V gene (reference sequence) as LGHDT and YNNKEL. Ficoll-Paque density gradient centrifugation was used to isolate PBMCs. The TCR was taken from an adult woman who had mild COVID-19 (a few samples of this study predate the infection). The sample titles of this study are shuffled in the database, so cell type and time point are left out; the donor was told from shared clones. Sequencing was carried out using PBMCs or a T cell subset sorted from them (not recorded which). The chain employs TRBV3-1 and TRBJ2-7, with the D gene not confidently named. The CDR3 in this case is CASSDIDEQYF. The DNA is as follows: TGTGCCAGCAGCGATATCGACGAGCAGTACTTC.